The text below deals with one T cell receptor beta chain. There are many counts of this clonotype. The target of this receptor is not known. Base-call qualities are not available, and no considerably larger clone is one nucleotide away. Sequencing was performed on an Illumina HiSeq 1500. TCRdb reworked the public reads: Q25 trimming with fastp, MiXCR clone assembly, productive beta chains retained. Every CDR3 protein is listed once, alongside the most common genes and DNA of its rows. The sample table contains about a million distinct CDR3 sequences; only one count was recorded for around 32% of them. Around 15% of the sample comes from the top ten. The data were obtained in a study of T cell repertoires in cytomegalovirus infection (dated by TCRdb to about 2019). Looking at the study overall: The peptide stimulations were aimed at well-studied HLA-B-restricted epitopes as well as recently identified HLA-C-restricted CMV epitopes, whose presentation resists viral immunomodulation. Donor HLA type was relevant to the analysis, as public TCR beta signatures indicated carriage of CMV infection together with the matching HLA type. What the research found in general, with its limitations: In the ex vivo response, HLA-C-restricted CMV-specific TCR beta clonotypes were dominant, and in two of eight donors the single most frequent clonotype came from this HLA-C-restricted group. In both this cohort and an independent cohort of 352 donors, the cumulative frequency of public TCR beta family members distinguished carriers of CMV infection plus the relevant HLA type.

The CDR3 covers 14 residues, taking in both the cysteine and the phenylalanine. Of the read, only the CDR3 DNA is kept; its 42 bases are in frame from base 1. Trimming costs V 3 bases and J 8 bases, and their ends lie 14 bases apart. Via the germline V gene, CDR1 is SGHTA and CDR2 FQGNSA. This specimen's treatment or condition label, interpreted: in vitro stimulation with specific CMV peptide epitopes to enrich CMV-specific T cells. Sequencing used cultured CD8+ T cells from PBMCs, obtained from culture after CMV antigen stimulation. The sequence came from a human donor in good health (CMV status not recorded). Some clones in this sample may be carry-over from other donors' samples. This chain joins TRBV7-2 to TRBJ2-1; matching of 5 bases hints at TRBD1 as the D gene. The CDR3 protein is CASSFKGMWDEQFF. The nucleotides are TGTGCCAGCAGCTTTAAGGGGATGTGGGATGAGCAGTTCTTC.